These T cell receptor beta chains were read from a single sample in a study of identical twins. Each CDR3 protein is one row after TCRdb ran MiXCR on the 5' RACE reads. The sample has some 1,700,000 distinct CDR3 sequences, 32% seen once. The sequencing sample was made of cord blood. The receptor set was obtained from a newborn girl in good health. Both conserved end residues are trimmed from each CDR3. Each record gives: clone size, J gene, D gene, V gene, CDR3 protein. The D gene is left open where the match is weak. Clone size is stated in some rows and not others, as once, few, many or a class when expanded.

>-|TRBJ2-3|-|TRBV20-1
SARGGTGPSTDTQY
>few|TRBJ2-5|-|TRBV12-3/TRBV12-4
ASSFRGREPETQY
>-|TRBJ2-7|-|TRBV6-6
ASSLVGRYDEQY
>few|TRBJ1-1|-|TRBV29-1
SVDHQGYPSGEAF
>-|TRBJ1-1|-|TRBV29-1
SVGFWGRGTEAF
>few|TRBJ2-7|TRBD2|TRBV20-1
SADGEGRTYEQY
>-|TRBJ1-1|TRBD1|TRBV6-1
ANSKDRGPSGAF
>-|TRBJ2-5|-|TRBV11-2
ASSYSTSVETQY
>-|TRBJ2-1|TRBD2|TRBV6-1
ASSPLKPFSGVTSYEQF
>-|TRBJ2-1|-|TRBV12-3/TRBV12-4
ASSPMGTFYNEQF
>few|TRBJ1-2|-|TRBV6-5
ASSYRGSHGYT
>-|TRBJ1-4|TRBD1|TRBV7-9
ASSVSDRGTNEKLF
>-|TRBJ2-7|TRBD2|TRBV28
ASSIGLAGGQY
>-|TRBJ2-4|TRBD1|TRBV6-5
ASSYSIIGTALAKNIQY
>-|TRBJ1-5|-|TRBV20-1
SASNRGEGYGNQPQH
>few|TRBJ2-6|-|TRBV3-1
ASSQDTYSGANVLT
>few|TRBJ2-1|-|TRBV3-1
ASSQDRAYNEQF
>few|TRBJ1-2|-|TRBV6-1
ASSISRDGYT
>-|TRBJ2-1|TRBD2|TRBV10-3
AISGGLAGGPVAYNEQF
>-|TRBJ2-6|-|TRBV5-1
ASSLGSESGANVLT
>-|TRBJ1-1|-|TRBV4-1
ASSPRVGVAF
>few|TRBJ2-3|TRBD1|TRBV10-3
AISGDSGDTQY
>few|TRBJ2-7|-|TRBV28
ASSLSRQPLYEQY
>few|TRBJ2-1|TRBD2|TRBV24-1
ATSDPRTTVGTSGRALGNEQF
>-|TRBJ1-2|-|TRBV24-1
APPPYGYT
>-|TRBJ2-5|TRBD1|TRBV6-5
ASSYGRGRETQY
>few|TRBJ2-1|TRBD2|TRBV4-2
ASSQGLAGVRYNEQF
>-|TRBJ2-5|-|TRBV4-2
ASSQGNNEQY
>-|TRBJ1-2|-|TRBV10-2
ASSESGGSNYGYT
>-|TRBJ2-5|TRBD2|TRBV7-6
ASSMTSRAYNEQY
>-|TRBJ1-1|-|TRBV3-1
ASSQGGQSTEAF
>-|TRBJ2-3|TRBD2|TRBV4-1
ASSQLLAVDRTDTQY
>few|TRBJ2-3|-|TRBV19
ASSMAKPAPQY
>-|TRBJ1-6|TRBD1|TRBV5-1
ASSLELTGNSPLH
>many|TRBJ2-1|TRBD2|TRBV10-3
AISGTSGSNEQF
>once|TRBJ2-6|-|TRBV10-3
AISLRAGNGANVLT
>few|TRBJ2-1|TRBD1|TRBV2
ASNTGTANYNEQF
>-|TRBJ2-1|-|TRBV2
ASSDLAPGQF
>few|TRBJ2-7|TRBD1|TRBV2
ASGTGGISYEQY
>-|TRBJ2-5|TRBD2|TRBV7-9
ASSLRGTSGETQY
>few|TRBJ2-3|TRBD2|TRBV5-1
ASSPTSLSTDTQY
>-|TRBJ2-1|TRBD1|TRBV4-2
ASSQDPSDRAGF
>few|TRBJ2-5|TRBD2|TRBV20-1
SARDLGGLAETQY
>-|TRBJ2-3|TRBD2|TRBV19
ASSMGTSGGATQY
>few|TRBJ2-3|TRBD2|TRBV5-1
ASSANPGLADYHDRADTQY
>-|TRBJ2-1|TRBD2|TRBV4-1
ASSQVLAVSYNEQF
>-|TRBJ2-7|TRBD2|TRBV4-1
ASSQAVTSGGIYEQY
>-|TRBJ2-5|-|TRBV4-1
ASSRGHSQETQY
>-|TRBJ1-6|TRBD1|TRBV20-1
SARDGGDRGSSYNSPLH
>few|TRBJ2-3|TRBD2|TRBV5-1
ASSRERESDTQY
>few|TRBJ2-3|-|TRBV20-1
SARGFRTKHTDTQY
>-|TRBJ2-6|-|TRBV5-1
ASSSRDILSGANVLT
>-|-|-|TRBV20-1
SARSQANYEQY
>few|TRBJ1-2|-|TRBV11-2
ASSLGPDDYGYT
>-|TRBJ2-4|-|TRBV28
ASSRDFLAKNIQY
>few|TRBJ1-1|TRBD1|TRBV5-1
ASSPGQAVNTEAF
>-|TRBJ2-7|-|TRBV20-1
SASRDGPRYEQY
>-|TRBJ2-4|TRBD1|TRBV11-2
ASSRTGESEQY
>-|TRBJ2-1|TRBD1|TRBV5-1
ASSLDPTGGEQF
>-|TRBJ1-5|-|TRBV28
ASSLTRTTSNQPQH